Listed below are T cell receptor beta chains from one sample, sequenced in a study of blood T cell repertoires in COVID-19. The data were produced by immunoSEQ multiplex PCR, yet TCRdb's version contains in-frame clones alone and is incomplete. This sample has 130,000 or so clones, with roughly 90% found just once. The sample consisted of peripheral blood. All receptors derive from a man between 65 and 85 years old with active COVID-19. Both conserved end residues are part of each CDR3. The D gene is left open where the match is weak. Only part of the rows carry a size: once, few, many, or a class if the clone is expanded.

size: -; D: TRBD1; V: TRBV20-1; J: TRBJ2-5; CDR3: CSASGGQETQYF; DNA: TGCAGTGCTAGTGGGGGACAGGAGACCCAGTACTTC
size: -; D: -; V: TRBV29-1; J: TRBJ1-1; CDR3: CSVERGGEFAEAFF; DNA: TGCAGCGTTGAAAGGGGGGGGGAATTCGCTGAAGCTTTCTTT
size: few; D: -; V: TRBV7-2; J: TRBJ2-3; CDR3: CASSPRGSIKTDTQYF; DNA: TGTGCCAGCAGCCCCAGGGGTAGCATTAAGACAGATACGCAGTATTTT
size: -; D: -; V: TRBV5-5; J: TRBJ2-1; CDR3: CASSHFLSSYNEQFF; DNA: TGTGCCAGCAGCCACTTCTTGAGCTCCTACAATGAGCAGTTCTTC
size: -; D: -; V: TRBV29-1; J: TRBJ1-4; CDR3: CSVAIGAEKLFF; DNA: TGCAGCGTCGCTATCGGTGCCGAAAAACTGTTTTTT
size: -; D: -; V: TRBV29-1; J: TRBJ1-1; CDR3: CSVPAGGPEAFF; DNA: TGCAGCGTCCCCGCGGGGGGCCCTGAAGCTTTCTTT
size: -; D: TRBD1; V: TRBV7-2; J: TRBJ1-5; CDR3: CASSLDRGRRLSNQPQHF; DNA: TGTGCCAGCAGCTTAGACAGGGGGCGACGCCTGAGCAATCAGCCCCAGCATTTT
size: -; D: TRBD2; V: TRBV4-1; J: TRBJ2-3; CDR3: CASSQDPSSGRARYF; DNA: TGCGCCAGCAGCCAAGATCCTAGTAGCGGGAGGGCCCGGTATTTT
size: -; D: TRBD2; V: TRBV27; J: TRBJ2-7; CDR3: CASSSLGLAGAGEQYF; DNA: TGTGCCAGCAGTTCCCTAGGACTAGCGGGAGCAGGTGAGCAGTACTTC
size: -; D: TRBD2; V: TRBV5-1; J: TRBJ2-7; CDR3: CASSSKRLAGEIYEQYF; DNA: TGCGCCAGCAGCTCTAAAAGACTAGCGGGAGAGATTTACGAGCAGTACTTC
size: -; D: TRBD2; V: TRBV12-3/TRBV12-4; J: TRBJ2-7; CDR3: CASSPGLAYEQYF; DNA: TGTGCCAGCAGCCCCGGACTAGCCTACGAGCAGTACTTC
size: -; D: -; V: TRBV5-1; J: TRBJ1-4; CDR3: CASSSGSEEKLFF; DNA: TGCGCCAGCAGCTCGGGGTCGGAAGAAAAACTGTTTTTT
size: -; D: TRBD2; V: TRBV11-2; J: TRBJ2-7; CDR3: CASSFWTSGDYEQYF; DNA: TGTGCCAGCAGCTTCTGGACTAGCGGGGATTACGAGCAGTACTTC
size: once; D: TRBD1; V: TRBV11-3; J: TRBJ2-3; CDR3: CASSQGGLDTDTQYF; DNA: TGTGCCAGCAGCCAAGGGGGCTTGGACACAGATACGCAGTATTTT
size: -; D: TRBD2; V: TRBV3-1/TRBV3-2; J: TRBJ2-5; CDR3: CASSYRTSGEETQYF; DNA: TGTGCCAGCAGCTACCGGACTAGCGGAGAAGAGACCCAGTACTTC
size: few; D: -; V: TRBV5-6; J: TRBJ2-4; CDR3: CASSSQGEAKNIQYF; DNA: TGTGCCAGCAGCTCACAAGGGGAAGCCAAAAACATTCAGTACTTC
size: -; D: TRBD1; V: TRBV2; J: TRBJ1-5; CDR3: CASSEGQGRQPQHF; DNA: TGTGCCAGCAGTGAGGGACAGGGGAGGCAGCCCCAGCATTTT
size: -; D: TRBD2; V: TRBV4-1; J: TRBJ2-1; CDR3: CASSQPLAGPNEQFF; DNA: TGCGCCAGCAGCCAACCCCTAGCGGGTCCTAATGAGCAGTTCTTC
size: -; D: -; V: TRBV5-1; J: TRBJ1-6; CDR3: CASSGGGPYNSPLHF; DNA: TGCGCCAGCTCCGGGGGGGGACCCTATAATTCACCCCTCCACTTT
size: -; D: TRBD1; V: TRBV28; J: TRBJ2-1; CDR3: CASSLSGTGGNEQFF; DNA: TGTGCCAGCAGTTTGAGCGGGACAGGGGGGAATGAGCAGTTCTTC
size: few; D: -; V: TRBV7-2; J: TRBJ1-1; CDR3: CASSSSGHPGRRTEAFF; DNA: TGTGCCAGCAGCTCCTCGGGACACCCCGGCAGGAGAACTGAAGCTTTCTTT
size: -; D: TRBD2; V: TRBV5-4; J: TRBJ2-1; CDR3: CASSPGGGSYNEQFF; DNA: TGTGCCAGCAGCCCCGGGGGGGGCTCCTACAATGAGCAGTTCTTC
size: -; D: TRBD1; V: TRBV4-3; J: TRBJ1-1; CDR3: CASSQGAGGTNTEAFF; DNA: TGCGCCAGCAGCCAAGGGGCAGGGGGGACGAACACTGAAGCTTTCTTT
size: -; D: -; V: TRBV27; J: TRBJ1-5; CDR3: CASSSTGYQPQHF; DNA: TGTGCCAGCAGTAGCACAGGCTATCAGCCCCAGCATTTT
size: -; D: TRBD1; V: TRBV19; J: TRBJ2-3; CDR3: CASSKTGGGTDTQYF; DNA: TGTGCCAGTAGTAAAACAGGGGGCGGCACAGATACGCAGTATTTT
size: -; D: -; V: TRBV30; J: TRBJ1-5; CDR3: CAWSVGGVGNQPQHF; DNA: TGTGCCTGGAGTGTTGGAGGGGTAGGCAATCAGCCCCAGCATTTT
size: -; D: TRBD2; V: TRBV19; J: TRBJ2-3; CDR3: CASSRAGDTDTQYF; DNA: TGTGCCAGTAGCCGAGCGGGGGACACAGATACGCAGTATTTT
size: -; D: TRBD1; V: TRBV6-5; J: TRBJ1-1; CDR3: CASSSPGQGTEAFF; DNA: TGTGCCAGCAGTAGTCCGGGACAGGGAACTGAAGCTTTCTTT
size: -; D: -; V: TRBV14; J: TRBJ1-1; CDR3: CASSPTTGPNTEAFF; DNA: TGTGCCAGCAGCCCGACAACCGGCCCGAACACTGAAGCTTTCTTT
size: -; D: TRBD1; V: TRBV28; J: TRBJ1-5; CDR3: CAGQGSNQPQHF; DNA: TGTGCCGGACAGGGGAGCAATCAGCCCCAGCATTTT
size: -; D: -; V: TRBV5-1; J: TRBJ1-1; CDR3: CASSLGGQNTEAFF; DNA: TGCGCCAGCAGCTTGGGGGGCCAGAACACTGAAGCTTTCTTT
size: -; D: -; V: TRBV6-1; J: TRBJ2-1; CDR3: CASSERSLTAGGSYNEQFF; DNA: TGTGCCAGCAGTGAAAGGAGTCTAACCGCGGGCGGCTCCTACAATGAGCAGTTCTTC
size: -; D: -; V: TRBV3-1/TRBV3-2; J: TRBJ1-2; CDR3: CASSRTGWEANYGYTF; DNA: TGTGCCAGCAGCCGAACAGGGTGGGAAGCTAACTATGGCTACACCTTC